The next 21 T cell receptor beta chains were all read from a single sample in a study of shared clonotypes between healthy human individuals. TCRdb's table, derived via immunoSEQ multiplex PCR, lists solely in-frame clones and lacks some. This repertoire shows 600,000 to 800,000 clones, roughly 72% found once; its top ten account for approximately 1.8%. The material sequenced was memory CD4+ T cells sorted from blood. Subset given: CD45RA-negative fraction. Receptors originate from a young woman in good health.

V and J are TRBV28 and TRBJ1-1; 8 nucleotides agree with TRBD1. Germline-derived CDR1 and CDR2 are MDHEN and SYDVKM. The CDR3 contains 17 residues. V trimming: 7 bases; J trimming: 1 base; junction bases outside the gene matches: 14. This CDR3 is CASIVPRDRRRNTEAFF. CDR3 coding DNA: TGTGCCAGCATCGTACCCCGGGACAGGCGCCGGAACACTGAAGCTTTCTTT.

CDR3 residues: CASTPGGDDEKLFF. CDR3 in DNA: TGTGCCAGTACCCCGGGAGGGGACGATGAAAAACTGTTTTTT. The V call is TRBV19, the J call TRBJ1-4; D might be TRBD1 (5 bases). V was cut by 7 bases and J by 6 bases, with 15 bases left in between. The germline V gene has CDR1 LNHDA and CDR2 SQIVND (reference sequence). This CDR3 has 14 amino acids.

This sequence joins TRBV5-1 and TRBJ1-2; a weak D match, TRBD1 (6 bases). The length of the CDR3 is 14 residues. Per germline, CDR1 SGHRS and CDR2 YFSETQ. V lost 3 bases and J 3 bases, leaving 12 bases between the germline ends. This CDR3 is CASSSRGGDYGYTF. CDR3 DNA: TGCGCCAGCAGCTCCCGGGGGGGCGACTATGGCTACACCTTC.

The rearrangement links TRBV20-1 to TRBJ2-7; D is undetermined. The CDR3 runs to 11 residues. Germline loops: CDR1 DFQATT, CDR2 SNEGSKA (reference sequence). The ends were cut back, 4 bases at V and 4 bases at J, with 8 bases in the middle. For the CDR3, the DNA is TGCAGTGCTAATGGAGTATACGAGCAGTACTTC. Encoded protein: CSANGVYEQYF.

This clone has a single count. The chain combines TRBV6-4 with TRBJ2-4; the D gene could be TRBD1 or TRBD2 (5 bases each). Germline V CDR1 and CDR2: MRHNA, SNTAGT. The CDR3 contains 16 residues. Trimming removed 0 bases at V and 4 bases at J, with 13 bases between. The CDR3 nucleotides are TGTGCCAGCAGTGACTCCCCCGGGACGGAAAAAAACATTCAGTACTTC. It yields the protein CASSDSPGTEKNIQYF.

The CDR3 DNA reads as TGTGCCAGCGGGGCAGGGTCGCCTCGATCAGCTTTCTTT. It codes for CASGAGSPRSAFF. The chain links TRBV28 to TRBJ1-1; tentative D call: TRBD1 (5 bases). The germline CDR1 and CDR2 sequences are MDHEN and SYDVKM. The V end lost 8 bases, the J end lost 10 bases, and 20 bases lay between the germline ends. The length of the CDR3 is 13 residues.

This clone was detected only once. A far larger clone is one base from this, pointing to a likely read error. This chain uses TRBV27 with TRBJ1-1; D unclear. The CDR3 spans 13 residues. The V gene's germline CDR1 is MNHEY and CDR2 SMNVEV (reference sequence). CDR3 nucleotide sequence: TGTACCAGCAGTTTATCCGAGAGGACTGAAGCTTTCTTT. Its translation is CTSSLSERTEAFF.

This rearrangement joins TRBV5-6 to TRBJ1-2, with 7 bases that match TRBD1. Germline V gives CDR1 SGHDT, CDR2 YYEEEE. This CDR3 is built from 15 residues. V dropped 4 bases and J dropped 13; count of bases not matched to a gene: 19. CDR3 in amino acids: CASSREIEEGPGGTF. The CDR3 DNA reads TGTGCCAGCAGCCGCGAGATAGAAGAAGGGCCAGGGGGCACCTTC.

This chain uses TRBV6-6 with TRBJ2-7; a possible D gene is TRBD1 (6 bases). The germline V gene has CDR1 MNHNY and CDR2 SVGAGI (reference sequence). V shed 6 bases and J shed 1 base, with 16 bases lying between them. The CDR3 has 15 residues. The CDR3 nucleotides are TGTGCCAGCAGCGAATGGGGGCAAATGTCCTACGAGCAGTACTTC. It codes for CASSEWGQMSYEQYF.

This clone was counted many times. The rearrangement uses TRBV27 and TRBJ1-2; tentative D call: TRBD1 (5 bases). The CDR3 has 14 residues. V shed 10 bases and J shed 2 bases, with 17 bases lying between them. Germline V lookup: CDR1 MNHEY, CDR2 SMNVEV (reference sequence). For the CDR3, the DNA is TGTGCCACAGGGTCGGGGCACGGAAACTATGGCTACACCTTC. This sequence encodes CATGSGHGNYGYTF.

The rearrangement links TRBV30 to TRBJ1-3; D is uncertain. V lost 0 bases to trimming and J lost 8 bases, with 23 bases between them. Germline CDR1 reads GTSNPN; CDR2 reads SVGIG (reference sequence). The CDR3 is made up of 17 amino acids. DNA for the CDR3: TGTGCCTGGAGTGTACCCCACGTCAGAGCGAACTTAGACACCATATATTTT. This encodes CAWSVPHVRANLDTIYF.

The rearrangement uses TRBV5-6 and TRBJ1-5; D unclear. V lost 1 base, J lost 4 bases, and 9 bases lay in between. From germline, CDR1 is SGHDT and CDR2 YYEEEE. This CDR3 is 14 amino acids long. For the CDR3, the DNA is TGTGCCAGCAGCTTGAGGCCAGCTAATCAGCCCCAGCATTTT. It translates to CASSLRPANQPQHF.

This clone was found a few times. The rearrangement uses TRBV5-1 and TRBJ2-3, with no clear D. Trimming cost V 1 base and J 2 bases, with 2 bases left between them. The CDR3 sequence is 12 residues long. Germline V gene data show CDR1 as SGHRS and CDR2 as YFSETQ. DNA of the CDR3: TGCGCCAGCAGCTTGACCACAGATACGCAGTATTTT. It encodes CASSLTTDTQYF.

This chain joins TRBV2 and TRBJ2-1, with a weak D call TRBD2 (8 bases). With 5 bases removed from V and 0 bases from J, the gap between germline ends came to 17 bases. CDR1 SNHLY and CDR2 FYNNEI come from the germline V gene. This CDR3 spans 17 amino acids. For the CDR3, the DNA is TGTGCCAGCAGTCCAGGGGGAGCGGGGGACTCCTACAATGAGCAGTTCTTC. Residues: CASSPGGAGDSYNEQFF.

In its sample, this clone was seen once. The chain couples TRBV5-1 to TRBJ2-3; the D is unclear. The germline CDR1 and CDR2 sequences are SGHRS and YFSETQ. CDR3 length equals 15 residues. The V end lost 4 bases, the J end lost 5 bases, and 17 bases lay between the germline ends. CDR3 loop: CASSHPEFGEDTQYF. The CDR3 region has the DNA TGCGCCAGCAGCCATCCCGAGTTCGGCGAAGATACGCAGTATTTT.

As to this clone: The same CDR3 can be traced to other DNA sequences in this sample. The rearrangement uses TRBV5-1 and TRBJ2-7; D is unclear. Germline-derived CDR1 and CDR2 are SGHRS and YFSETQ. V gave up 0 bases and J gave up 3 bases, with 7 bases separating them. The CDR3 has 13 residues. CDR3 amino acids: CASSLADNYEQYF. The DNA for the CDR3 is TGCGCCAGCAGCTTGGCCGACAACTACGAGCAGTACTTC.

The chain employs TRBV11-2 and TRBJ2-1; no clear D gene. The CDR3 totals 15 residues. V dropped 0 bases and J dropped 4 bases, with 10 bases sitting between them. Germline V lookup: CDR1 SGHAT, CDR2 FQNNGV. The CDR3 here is CASSLDRPHYNEQFF. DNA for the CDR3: TGTGCCAGCAGCTTAGACCGACCACATTACAATGAGCAGTTCTTC. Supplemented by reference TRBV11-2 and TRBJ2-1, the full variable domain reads EAGVAQSPRYKIIEKRQSVAFWCNPISGHATLYWYQQILGQGPKLLIQFQNNGVVDDSQLPKDRFSAERLKGVDSTLKIQPAKLEDSAVYLCASSLDRPHYNEQFFGPGTRLTVL.

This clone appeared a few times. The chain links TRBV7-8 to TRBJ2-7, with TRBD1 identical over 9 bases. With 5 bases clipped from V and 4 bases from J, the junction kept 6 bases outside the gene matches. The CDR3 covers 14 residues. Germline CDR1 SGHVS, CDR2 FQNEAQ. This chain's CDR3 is CASSPKDRGYEQYF. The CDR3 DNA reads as TGTGCCAGCAGCCCGAAGGACAGGGGTTACGAGCAGTACTTC.

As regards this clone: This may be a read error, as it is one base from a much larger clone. The CDR3 nucleotides read TGCGCCAGCAGCCAAAGGACTAGCGGGAGCTACGAGCAGTACTTC. It is translated as CASSQRTSGSYEQYF. This chain joins TRBV4-1 and TRBJ2-7; 13 bases are a match to TRBD2. This CDR3 contains 15 residues. The V and J ends lost 2 bases and 3 bases, in that order; junction bases with no gene match: 1. The germline V gene has CDR1 MGHRA and CDR2 YSYEKL.

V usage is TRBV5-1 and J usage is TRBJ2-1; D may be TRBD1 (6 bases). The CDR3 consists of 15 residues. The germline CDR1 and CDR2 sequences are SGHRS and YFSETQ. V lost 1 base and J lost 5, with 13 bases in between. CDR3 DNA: TGCGCCAGCAGCTTGCCTGAACAGGGAGACAATGAGCAGTTCTTC. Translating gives CASSLPEQGDNEQFF.

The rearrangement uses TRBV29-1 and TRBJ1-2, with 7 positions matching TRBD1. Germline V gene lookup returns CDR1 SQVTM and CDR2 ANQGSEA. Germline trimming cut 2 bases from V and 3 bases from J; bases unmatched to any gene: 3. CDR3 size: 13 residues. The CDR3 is CSVENRGDYGYTF. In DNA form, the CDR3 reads TGCAGCGTTGAAAACAGGGGTGACTATGGCTACACCTTC.